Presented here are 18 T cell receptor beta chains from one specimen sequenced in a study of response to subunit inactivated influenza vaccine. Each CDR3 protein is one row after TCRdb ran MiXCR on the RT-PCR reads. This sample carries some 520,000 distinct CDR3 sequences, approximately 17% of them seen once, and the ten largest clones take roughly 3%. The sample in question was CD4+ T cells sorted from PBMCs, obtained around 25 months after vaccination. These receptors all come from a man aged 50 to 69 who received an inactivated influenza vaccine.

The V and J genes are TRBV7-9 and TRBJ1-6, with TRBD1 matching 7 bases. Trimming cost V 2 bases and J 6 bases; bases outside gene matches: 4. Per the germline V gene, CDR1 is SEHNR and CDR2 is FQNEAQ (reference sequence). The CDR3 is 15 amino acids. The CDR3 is CASSLSGQPNSPLHF. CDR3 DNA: TGTGCCAGCAGCTTATCGGGACAGCCTAATTCACCCCTCCACTTT.

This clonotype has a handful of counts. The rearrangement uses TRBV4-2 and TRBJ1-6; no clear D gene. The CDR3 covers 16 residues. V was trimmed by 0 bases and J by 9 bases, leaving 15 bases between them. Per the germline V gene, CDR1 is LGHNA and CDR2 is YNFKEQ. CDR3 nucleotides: TGTGCCAGCAGCCAAGATCGTAGCGGAGGCGGTTCACCCCTCCACTTT. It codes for CASSQDRSGGGSPLHF.

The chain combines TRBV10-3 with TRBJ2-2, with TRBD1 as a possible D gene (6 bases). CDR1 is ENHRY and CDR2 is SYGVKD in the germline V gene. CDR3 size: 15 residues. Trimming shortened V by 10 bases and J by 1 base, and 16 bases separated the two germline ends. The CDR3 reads CATLTGQQNTGELFF. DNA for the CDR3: TGTGCCACCCTGACCGGACAGCAGAACACCGGGGAGCTGTTTTTT.

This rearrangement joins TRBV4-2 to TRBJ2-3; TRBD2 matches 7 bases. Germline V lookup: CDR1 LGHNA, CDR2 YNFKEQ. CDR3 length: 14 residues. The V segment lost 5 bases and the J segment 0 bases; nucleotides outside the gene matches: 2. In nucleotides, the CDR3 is TGTGCCAGCAGCGGTAGCGGGAGCACAGATACGCAGTATTTT. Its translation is CASSGSGSTDTQYF.

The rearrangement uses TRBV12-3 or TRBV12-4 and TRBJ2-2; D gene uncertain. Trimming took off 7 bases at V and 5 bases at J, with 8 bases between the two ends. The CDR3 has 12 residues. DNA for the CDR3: TGTGCCAGCAACCCACTTACCGGGGAGCTGTTTTTT. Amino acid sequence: CASNPLTGELFF.

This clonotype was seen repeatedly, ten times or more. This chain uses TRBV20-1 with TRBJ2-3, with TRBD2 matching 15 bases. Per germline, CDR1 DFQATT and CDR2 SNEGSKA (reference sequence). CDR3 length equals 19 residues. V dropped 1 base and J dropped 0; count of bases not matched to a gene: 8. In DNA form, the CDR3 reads TGCAGTGCTAGAGGGGCCGGGACTAGCGGGGGGACTAGCACAGATACGCAGTATTTT. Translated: CSARGAGTSGGTSTDTQYF.

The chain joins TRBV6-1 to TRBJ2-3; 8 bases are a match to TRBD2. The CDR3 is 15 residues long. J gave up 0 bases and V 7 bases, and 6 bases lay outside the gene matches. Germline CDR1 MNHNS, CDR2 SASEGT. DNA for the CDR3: TGTGCCAGCACCCCGCCGGGGGGGAGCACAGATACGCAGTATTTT. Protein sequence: CASTPPGGSTDTQYF.

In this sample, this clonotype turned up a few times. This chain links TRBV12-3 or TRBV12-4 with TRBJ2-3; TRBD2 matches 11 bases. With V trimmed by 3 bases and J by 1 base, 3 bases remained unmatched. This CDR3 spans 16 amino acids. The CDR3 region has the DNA TGTGCCAGCAGTTTTGGTAGCGGGAGGGGCACAGATACGCAGTATTTT. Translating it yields CASSFGSGRGTDTQYF.

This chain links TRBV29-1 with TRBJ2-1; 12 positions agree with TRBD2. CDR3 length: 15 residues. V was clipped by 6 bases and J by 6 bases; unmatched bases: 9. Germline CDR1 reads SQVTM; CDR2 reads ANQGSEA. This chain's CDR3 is CSVEELAGGPNEQFF. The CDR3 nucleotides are TGCAGCGTCGAGGAGCTAGCGGGGGGGCCCAATGAGCAGTTCTTC.

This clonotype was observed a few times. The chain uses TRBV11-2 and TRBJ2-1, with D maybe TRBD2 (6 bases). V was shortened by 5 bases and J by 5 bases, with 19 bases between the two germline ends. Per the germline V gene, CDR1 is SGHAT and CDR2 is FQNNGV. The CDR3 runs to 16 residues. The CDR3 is CASSPKGRRGNNEQFF. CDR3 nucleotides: TGTGCCAGCAGCCCCAAGGGCAGGCGGGGAAACAATGAGCAGTTCTTC.

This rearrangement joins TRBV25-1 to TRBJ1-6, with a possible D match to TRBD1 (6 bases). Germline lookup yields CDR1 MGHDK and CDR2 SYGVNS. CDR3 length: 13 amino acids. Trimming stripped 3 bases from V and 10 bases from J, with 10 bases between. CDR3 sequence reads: CASSDGGRSPLHF. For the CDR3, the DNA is TGTGCCAGCAGTGACGGGGGCAGATCACCCCTCCACTTT.

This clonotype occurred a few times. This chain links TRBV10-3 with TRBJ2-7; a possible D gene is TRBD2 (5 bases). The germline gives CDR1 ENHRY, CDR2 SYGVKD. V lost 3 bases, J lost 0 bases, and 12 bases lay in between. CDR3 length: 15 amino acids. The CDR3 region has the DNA TGTGCCATCAGTGAATCCGGGATGGGCTCCTACGAGCAGTACTTC. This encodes CAISESGMGSYEQYF.

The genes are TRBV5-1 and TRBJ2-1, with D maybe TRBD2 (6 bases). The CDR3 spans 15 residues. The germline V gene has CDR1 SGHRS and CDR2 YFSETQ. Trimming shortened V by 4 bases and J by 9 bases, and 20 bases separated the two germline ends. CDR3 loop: CASSQDVTSKGEQFF. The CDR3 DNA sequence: TGCGCCAGCAGCCAAGACGTAACTAGCAAGGGTGAGCAGTTCTTC.

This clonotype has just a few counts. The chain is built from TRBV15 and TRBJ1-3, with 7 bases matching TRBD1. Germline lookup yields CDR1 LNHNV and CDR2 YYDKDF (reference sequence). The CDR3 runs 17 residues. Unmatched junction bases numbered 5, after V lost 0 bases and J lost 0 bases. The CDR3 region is CATSRDSPGGSGNTIYF. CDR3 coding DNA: TGTGCCACCAGCAGAGATTCCCCAGGGGGCTCTGGAAACACCATATATTTT.

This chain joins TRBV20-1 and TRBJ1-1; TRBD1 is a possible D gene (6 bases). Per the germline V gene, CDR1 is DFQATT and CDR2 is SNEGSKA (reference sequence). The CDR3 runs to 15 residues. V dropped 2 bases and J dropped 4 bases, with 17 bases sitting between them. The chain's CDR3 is CSARLEGGYRTEAFF. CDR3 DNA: TGCAGTGCTAGACTCGAAGGGGGGTATCGCACTGAAGCTTTCTTT.

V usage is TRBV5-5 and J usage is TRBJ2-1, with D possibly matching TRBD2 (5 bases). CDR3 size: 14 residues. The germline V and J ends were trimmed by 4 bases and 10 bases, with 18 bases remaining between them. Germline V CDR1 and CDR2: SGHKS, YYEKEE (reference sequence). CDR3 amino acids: CASSNWTGTTEQFF. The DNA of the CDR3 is TGTGCCAGCAGCAATTGGACTGGCACTACAGAGCAGTTCTTC.

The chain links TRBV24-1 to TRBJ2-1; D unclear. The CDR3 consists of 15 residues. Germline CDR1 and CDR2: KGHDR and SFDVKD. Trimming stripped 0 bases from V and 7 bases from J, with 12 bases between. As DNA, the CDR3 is TGTGCCACCAGTGATTTGAGGCCCCAAGGGAATGAGCAGTTCTTC. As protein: CATSDLRPQGNEQFF.

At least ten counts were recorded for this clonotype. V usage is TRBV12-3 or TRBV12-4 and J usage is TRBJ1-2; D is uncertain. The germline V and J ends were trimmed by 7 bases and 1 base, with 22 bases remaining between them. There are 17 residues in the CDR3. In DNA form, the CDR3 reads TGTGCCAGCACCCAAAGTTTAGGAAATTATCATAACTATGGCTACACCTTC. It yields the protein CASTQSLGNYHNYGYTF.